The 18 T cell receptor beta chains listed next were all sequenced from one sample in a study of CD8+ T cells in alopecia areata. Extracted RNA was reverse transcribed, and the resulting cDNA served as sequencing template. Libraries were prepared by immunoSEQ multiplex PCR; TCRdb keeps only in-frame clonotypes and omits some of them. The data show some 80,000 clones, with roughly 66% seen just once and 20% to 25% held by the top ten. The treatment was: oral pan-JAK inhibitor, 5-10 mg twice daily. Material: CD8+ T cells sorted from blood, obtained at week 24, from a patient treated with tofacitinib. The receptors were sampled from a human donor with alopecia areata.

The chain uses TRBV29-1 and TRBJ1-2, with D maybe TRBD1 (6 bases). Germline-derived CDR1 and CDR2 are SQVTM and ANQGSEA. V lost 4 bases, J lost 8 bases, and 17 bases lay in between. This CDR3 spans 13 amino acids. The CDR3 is CSVAISGAEGYTF. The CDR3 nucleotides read TGCAGCGTTGCAATTTCAGGGGCGGAAGGCTACACCTTC.

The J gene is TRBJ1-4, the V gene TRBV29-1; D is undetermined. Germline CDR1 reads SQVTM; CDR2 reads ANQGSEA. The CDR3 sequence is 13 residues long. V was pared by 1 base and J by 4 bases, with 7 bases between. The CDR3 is CSVEGLDNEKLFF. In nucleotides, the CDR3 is TGCAGCGTTGAAGGGTTGGATAATGAAAAACTGTTTTTT.

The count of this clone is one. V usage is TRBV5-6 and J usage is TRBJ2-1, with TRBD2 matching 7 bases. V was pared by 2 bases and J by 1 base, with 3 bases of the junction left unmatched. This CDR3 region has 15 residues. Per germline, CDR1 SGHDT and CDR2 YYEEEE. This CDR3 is CASSLAGLSYNEQFF. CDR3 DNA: TGTGCCAGCAGCTTAGCGGGGCTATCCTACAATGAGCAGTTCTTC.

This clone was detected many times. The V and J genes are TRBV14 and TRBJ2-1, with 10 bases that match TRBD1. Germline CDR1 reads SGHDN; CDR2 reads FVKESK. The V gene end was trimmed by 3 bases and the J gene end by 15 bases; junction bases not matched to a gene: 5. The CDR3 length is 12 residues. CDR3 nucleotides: TGTGCCAGCAGCCAGCCCGGGACAGGGGTGTTCTTC. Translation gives CASSQPGTGVFF.

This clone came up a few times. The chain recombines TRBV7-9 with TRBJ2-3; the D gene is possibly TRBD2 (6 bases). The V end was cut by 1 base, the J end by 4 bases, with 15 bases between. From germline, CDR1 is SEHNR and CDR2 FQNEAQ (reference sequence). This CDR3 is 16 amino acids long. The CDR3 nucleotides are TGTGCCAGCAGCTTAGACCCCCGGGACTCTTCAGATACGCAGTATTTT. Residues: CASSLDPRDSSDTQYF.

The CDR3 spells CASSYRLAGGGEQFF. CDR3 DNA sequence: TGTGCCAGCAGTTACCGGCTAGCGGGGGGGGGTGAGCAGTTCTTC. The gene calls are TRBV6-5 and TRBJ2-1; 12 bases align to TRBD2. The junction had 5 bases not matched to a gene; V was cut back by 2 bases and J by 9 bases. The germline CDR1 and CDR2 sequences are MNHEY and SVGAGI. The CDR3 spans 15 residues.

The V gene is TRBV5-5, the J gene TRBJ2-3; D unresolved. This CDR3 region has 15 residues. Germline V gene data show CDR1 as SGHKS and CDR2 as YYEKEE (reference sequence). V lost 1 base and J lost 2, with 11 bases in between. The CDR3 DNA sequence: TGTGCCAGCAGCTTGCCTACCTGGTCCACAGATACGCAGTATTTT. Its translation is CASSLPTWSTDTQYF.

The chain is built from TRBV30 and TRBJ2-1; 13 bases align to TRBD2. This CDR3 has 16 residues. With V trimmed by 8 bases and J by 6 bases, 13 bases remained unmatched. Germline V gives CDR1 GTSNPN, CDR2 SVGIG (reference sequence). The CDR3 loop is CASSNGLAGVVNEQFF. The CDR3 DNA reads TGTGCCAGTAGTAACGGACTAGCGGGAGTTGTCAATGAGCAGTTCTTC.

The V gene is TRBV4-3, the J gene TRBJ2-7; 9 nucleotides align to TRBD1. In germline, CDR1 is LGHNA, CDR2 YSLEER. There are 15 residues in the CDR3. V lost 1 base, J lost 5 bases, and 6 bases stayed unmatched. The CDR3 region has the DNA TGCGCCAGCAGCCAAGGGACAGGGGTTATCGACGAGCAGTACTTC. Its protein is CASSQGTGVIDEQYF.

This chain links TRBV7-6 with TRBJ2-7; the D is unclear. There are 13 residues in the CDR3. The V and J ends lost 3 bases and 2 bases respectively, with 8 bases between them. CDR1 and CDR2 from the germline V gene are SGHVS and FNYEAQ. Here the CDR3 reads CASSFFGAYEQYF. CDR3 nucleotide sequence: TGTGCCAGCAGCTTTTTCGGAGCCTACGAGCAGTACTTC.

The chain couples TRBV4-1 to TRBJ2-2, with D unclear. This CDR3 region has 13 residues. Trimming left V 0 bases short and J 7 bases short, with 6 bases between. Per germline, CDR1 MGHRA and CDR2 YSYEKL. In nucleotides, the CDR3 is TGCGCCAGCAGCCAAGATGATAACGGGGAGCTGTTTTTT. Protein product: CASSQDDNGELFF.

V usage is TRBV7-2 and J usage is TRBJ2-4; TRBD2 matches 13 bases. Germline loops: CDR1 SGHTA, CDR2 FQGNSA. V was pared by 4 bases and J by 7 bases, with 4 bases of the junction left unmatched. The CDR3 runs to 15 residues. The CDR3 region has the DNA TGTGCCAGCAGCTCAGGGGGACTAGCGGGGAACATTCAGTACTTC. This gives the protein CASSSGGLAGNIQYF.

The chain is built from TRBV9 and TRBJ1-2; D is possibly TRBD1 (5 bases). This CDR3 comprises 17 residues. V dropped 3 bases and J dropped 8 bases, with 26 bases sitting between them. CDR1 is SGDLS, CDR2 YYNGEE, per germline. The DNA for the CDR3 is TGTGCCAGCAGCGACCCTCGTAGGTTGGAGGGACCCTACGGCTACACCTTC. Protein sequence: CASSDPRRLEGPYGYTF.

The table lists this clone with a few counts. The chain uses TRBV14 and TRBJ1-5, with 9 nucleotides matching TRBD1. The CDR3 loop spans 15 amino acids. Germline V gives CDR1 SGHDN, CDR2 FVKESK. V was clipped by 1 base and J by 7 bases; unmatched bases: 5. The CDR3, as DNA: TGTGCCAGCAGCCAAGTGCGACAGGGGGACCAGCCCCAGCATTTT. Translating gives CASSQVRQGDQPQHF.

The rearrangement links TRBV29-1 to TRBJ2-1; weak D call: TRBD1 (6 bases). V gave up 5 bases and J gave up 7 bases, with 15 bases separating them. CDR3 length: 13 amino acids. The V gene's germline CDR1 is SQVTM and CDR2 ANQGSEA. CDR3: CSVSAGERNEQFF. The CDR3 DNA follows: TGCAGCGTTTCGGCAGGGGAGAGGAATGAGCAGTTCTTC.

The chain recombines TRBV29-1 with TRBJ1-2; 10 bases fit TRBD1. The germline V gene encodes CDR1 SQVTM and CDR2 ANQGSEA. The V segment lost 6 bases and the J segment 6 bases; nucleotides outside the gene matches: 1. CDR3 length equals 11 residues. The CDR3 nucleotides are TGCAGCGTGGGGACAGGGGATGGCTACACCTTC. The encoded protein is CSVGTGDGYTF.

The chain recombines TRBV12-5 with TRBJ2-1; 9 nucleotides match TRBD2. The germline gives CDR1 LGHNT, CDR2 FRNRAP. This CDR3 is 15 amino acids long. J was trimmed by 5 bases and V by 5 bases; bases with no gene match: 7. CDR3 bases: TGTGCTAGTGGTACTGCGGGAGGGCCCCACAATGAGCAGTTCTTC. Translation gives CASGTAGGPHNEQFF.

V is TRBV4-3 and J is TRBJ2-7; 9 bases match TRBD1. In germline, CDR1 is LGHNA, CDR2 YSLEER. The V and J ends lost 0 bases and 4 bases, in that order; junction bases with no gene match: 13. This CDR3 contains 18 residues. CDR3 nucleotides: TGCGCCAGCAGCCAAGATGCCTTCTCTTTAGGGACAGGGTACGAGCAGTACTTC. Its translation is CASSQDAFSLGTGYEQYF.